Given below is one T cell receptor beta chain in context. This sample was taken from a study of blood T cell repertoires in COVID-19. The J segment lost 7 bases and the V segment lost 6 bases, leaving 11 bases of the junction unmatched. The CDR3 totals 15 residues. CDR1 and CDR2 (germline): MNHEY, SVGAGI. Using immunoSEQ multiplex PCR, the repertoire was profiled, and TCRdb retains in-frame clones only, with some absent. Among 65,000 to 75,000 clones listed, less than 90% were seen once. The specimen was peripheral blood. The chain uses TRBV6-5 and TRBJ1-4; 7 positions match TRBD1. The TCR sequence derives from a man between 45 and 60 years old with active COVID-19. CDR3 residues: CASRGSGTEIEKLFF. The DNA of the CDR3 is TGTGCCAGCAGAGGATCCGGGACAGAAATTGAAAAACTGTTTTTT.